The T cell receptor (beta chain) described here comes from a study of shared clonotypes between healthy human individuals. Study-wide points: Incomplete sequencing of sorted subsets was indicated by rarefaction despite large depth. Some clonotypes were shared by all four sorted-subset donors, while others were not shared. The non-shared ones had lower generation probabilities than the shared ones.

The length of the CDR3 is 19 residues. Germline loops: CDR1 SGHVS, CDR2 FQNEAQ. Germline trimming cut 4 bases from V and 2 bases from J; bases unmatched to any gene: 13. Regarding this clone: Its antigen is still unknown.

Per the original data handling: From ImmunoSEQ came sequences covering only the junction and carrying no quality scores, so filtering differed. Measured with immunoSEQ multiplex PCR; TCRdb has only the in-frame clones, and not every one. V and J calls and clone size are copied from that table; D and trimming were computed from the DNA. Of about 980,000 clones detected, 76% appear once; the ten largest clones hold over 1.3%. The genes are TRBV7-8 and TRBJ2-7; 14 bases line up with TRBD2. This sequence was found in a man younger than 35 in good health. Sequencing input: memory CD4+ T cells sorted from blood. As for subset: CD45RA-negative fraction. CDR3 sequence: CASSSSQTSGRVSPYEQYF. The CDR3 region has the DNA TGTGCCAGCAGCTCAAGTCAGACTAGCGGGAGGGTATCCCCCTACGAGCAGTACTTC. Variable domain in full (rest from reference TRBV7-8 and TRBJ2-7): GAGVSQSPRYKVAKRGQDVALRCDPISGHVSLFWYQQALGQGPEFLTYFQNEAQLDKSGLPSDRFFAERPEGSVSTLKIQRTQQEDSAVYLCASSSSQTSGRVSPYEQYFGPGTRLTVT.